The entry below describes one TCR beta chain. The sample originates from a study of OX40 agonist ivuxolimab in advanced cancers. In the study overall: At doses from 0.01 to 10 mg/kg, patients were given intravenous ivuxolimab every 2 weeks.

Systemic immunosuppression or a history of autoimmune disease excluded patients. The CDR3 extends over 14 amino acids. The V and J ends lost 4 bases and 6 bases respectively, with 16 bases between them. Germline CDR1 is MGHRA and CDR2 is YSYEKL. Libraries were prepared by immunoSEQ multiplex PCR; TCRdb keeps only in-frame clonotypes and omits some of them. The sample holds 76,000 or so clones, approximately 83% seen once. The chain has TRBV4-1 and TRBJ2-7; D gene uncertain. This sequence was found in an adult with an advanced solid tumor such as melanoma, head and neck, liver or kidney cancer. The material sequenced was CD4+ or CD8+ T cells sorted from blood, taken in a trial of the OX40 agonist ivuxolimab. The CDR3 DNA follows: TGCGCCAGCAGCCTTCCCGATGGCGCCGTCGAGCAGTACTTC. This sequence encodes CASSLPDGAVEQYF.